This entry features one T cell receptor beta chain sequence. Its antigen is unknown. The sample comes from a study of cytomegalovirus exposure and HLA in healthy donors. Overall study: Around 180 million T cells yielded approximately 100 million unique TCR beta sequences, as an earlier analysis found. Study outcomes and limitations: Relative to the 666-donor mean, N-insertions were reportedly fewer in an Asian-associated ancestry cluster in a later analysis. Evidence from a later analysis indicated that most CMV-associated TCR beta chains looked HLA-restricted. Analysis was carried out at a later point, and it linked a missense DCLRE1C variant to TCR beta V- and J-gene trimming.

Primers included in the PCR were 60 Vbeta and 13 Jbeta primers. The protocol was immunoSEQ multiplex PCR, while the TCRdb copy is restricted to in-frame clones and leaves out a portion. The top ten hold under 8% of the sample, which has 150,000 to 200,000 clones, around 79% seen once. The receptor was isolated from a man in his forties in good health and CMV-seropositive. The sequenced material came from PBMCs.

The CDR3 sequence is CASGLDQQPQHF. In DNA, the CDR3 is TGTGCTAGTGGTTTGGATCAACAGCCCCAGCATTTT. V is TRBV12-5 and J is TRBJ1-5; no firm D call. Trimming shortened V by 1 base and J by 7 bases, and 5 bases separated the two germline ends. CDR1 is LGHNT and CDR2 is FRNRAP in the germline V gene. The CDR3 loop spans 12 amino acids.